The 16 T cell receptor beta chains listed next were all sequenced from one sample in a study of cytomegalovirus exposure and HLA in healthy donors. PCR employed 60 Vbeta and 13 Jbeta primers. TCRdb keeps only in-frame clones here, not all; method: immunoSEQ multiplex PCR. This sample has over 150,000 clones, with 65% to 80% found just once. The sample consisted of PBMCs. The receptors were gathered from a woman in her forties in good health and CMV-seronegative.

The V and J genes are TRBV7-2 and TRBJ2-3, with D uncertain. CDR3 length: 15 residues. CDR1 and CDR2 (germline): SGHTA, FQGNSA. V was clipped by 1 base and J by 2 bases, with 10 bases between them. In nucleotides, the CDR3 is TGTGCCAGCAGCTTAGGTCAGGCCGCCACAGATACGCAGTATTTT. Translated, it gives CASSLGQAATDTQYF.

The rearrangement uses TRBV9 and TRBJ1-1; D is perhaps TRBD1 (5 bases). Germline CDR1 SGDLS, CDR2 YYNGEE. Trimming removed 0 bases from V and 5 bases from J, with 14 bases in between. The CDR3 is made up of 15 amino acids. The CDR3, as DNA: TGTGCCAGCAGCGTAGGCCTCGCTCGGGGGACTGAAGCTTTCTTT. Translation: CASSVGLARGTEAFF. Full variable domain (outside the CDR3, taken from reference TRBV9 and TRBJ1-1): DSGVTQTPKHLITATGQRVTLRCSPRSGDLSVYWYQQSLDQGLQFLIQYYNGEERAKGNILERFSAQQFPDLHSELNLSSLELGDSALYFCASSVGLARGTEAFFGQGTRLTVV.

The chain couples TRBV5-6 to TRBJ1-2; D gene unclear. This CDR3 is built from 13 residues. Germline V CDR1 and CDR2: SGHDT, YYEEEE. The V and J ends lost 0 bases and 8 bases respectively, with 11 bases between them. The CDR3: CASSLGPGDGYTF. CDR3 DNA: TGTGCCAGCAGCTTGGGACCGGGAGACGGCTACACCTTC.

This clone was recorded at least ten times. The V call is TRBV6-1, the J call TRBJ2-6, with D possibly matching TRBD1 (6 bases). Germline-derived CDR1 and CDR2 are MNHNS and SASEGT. The V end lost 1 base, the J end lost 3 bases, and 10 bases lay between the germline ends. This CDR3 contains 16 residues. CDR3 region: CASSEVAGVGANVLTF. Here the CDR3 DNA reads TGTGCCAGCAGTGAAGTTGCAGGGGTTGGGGCCAACGTCCTGACTTTC.

The gene calls are TRBV5-6 and TRBJ2-1; tentatively, D is TRBD2 (6 bases). The CDR3 spans 13 residues. Germline CDR1 is SGHDT and CDR2 is YYEEEE. The germline V and J ends were trimmed by 6 bases and 7 bases, with 14 bases remaining between them. The CDR3 protein is CASTVGLLNEQFF. In nucleotides, the CDR3 is TGTGCCAGCACCGTGGGACTTCTAAATGAGCAGTTCTTC.

This clone was found a few times. The CDR3 is CASGGFMNTEAFF. CDR3 in DNA: TGTGCCAGTGGAGGGTTTATGAACACTGAAGCTTTCTTT. J is TRBJ1-1 and V is TRBV6-6; no clear D gene. From germline, CDR1 is MNHNY and CDR2 SVGAGI (reference sequence). V gave up 9 bases and J gave up 0 bases, with 11 bases separating them. The CDR3 runs 13 residues.

The CDR3 nucleotides read TGTGCCAGCGGTAAGGAGGGCGGGAACACTGAAGCTTTCTTT. This codes for CASGKEGGNTEAFF. J is TRBJ1-1 and V is TRBV2; D unresolved. Per the germline V gene, CDR1 is SNHLY and CDR2 is FYNNEI. The CDR3 spans 14 residues. V gave up 8 bases and J gave up 1 base, with 14 bases separating them.

The V call is TRBV29-1, the J call TRBJ2-7; D might be TRBD1 (5 bases). The CDR3 is 11 residues long. Per germline, CDR1 SQVTM and CDR2 ANQGSEA. Trimming removed 7 bases from V and 4 bases from J, with 11 bases in between. The CDR3 nucleotides are TGCAGCGGGACAACCCTTTACGAGCAGTACTTC. It translates to CSGTTLYEQYF.

This clone showed up just a few times. The chain combines TRBV2 with TRBJ1-5; D is uncertain. The CDR3 has 16 residues. Germline V gene data show CDR1 as SNHLY and CDR2 as FYNNEI. Trimming shortened V by 6 bases and J by 5 bases, and 20 bases separated the two germline ends. DNA for the CDR3: TGTGCCAGCAGCGTGAGTGGAAGACTATCTTATCAGCCCCAGCATTTT. It encodes CASSVSGRLSYQPQHF. The full variable domain, in which reference TRBV2 and TRBJ1-5 provide the parts outside the CDR3, is EPEVTQTPSHQVTQMGQEVILRCVPISNHLYFYWYRQILGQKVEFLVSFYNNEISEKSEIFDDQFSVERPDGSNFTLKIRSTKLEDSAMYFCASSVSGRLSYQPQHFGDGTRLSIL.

V and J are TRBV6-4 and TRBJ2-3; TRBD2 is a possible D gene (5 bases). CDR3 length: 14 residues. The germline V and J ends were trimmed by 0 bases and 4 bases, with 8 bases remaining between them. Germline V gene data show CDR1 as MRHNA and CDR2 as SNTAGT. DNA for the CDR3: TGTGCCAGCAGTGACTCTCTGCGGGCAGATACGCAGTATTTT. Translating it yields CASSDSLRADTQYF.

The chain combines TRBV5-4 with TRBJ2-1; 9 bases fit TRBD1. CDR3 length: 14 residues. Germline V gene data show CDR1 as SGHNT and CDR2 as YYREEE (reference sequence). V shed 5 bases and J 5 bases; nucleotides not matched to a gene: 5. As DNA, the CDR3 is TGTGCCAGCAGTTTAGACAGGGGGAACAATGAGCAGTTCTTC. Translation gives CASSLDRGNNEQFF.

V gene TRBV2 combines with J gene TRBJ2-1; tentative D call: TRBD1 (7 bases). The CDR3 totals 15 residues. Germline-derived CDR1 and CDR2 are SNHLY and FYNNEI. V lost 7 bases, J lost 2 bases, and 15 bases lay in between. CDR3 residues: CASTLGGGPYNEQFF. CDR3 DNA: TGTGCCAGCACTCTAGGAGGGGGCCCCTACAATGAGCAGTTCTTC.

In its sample, this clone was seen a few times. The CDR3 sequence: CASSYSQANEKLFF. CDR3 bases: TGTGCCAGCAGTTACTCGCAGGCGAATGAAAAACTGTTTTTT. The chain carries TRBV6-5 and TRBJ1-4; D gene unclear. Germline values: CDR1 MNHEY, CDR2 SVGAGI. Trimming stripped 0 bases from V and 5 bases from J, with 7 bases between. The length of the CDR3 is 14 residues.

The rearrangement uses TRBV28 and TRBJ2-7; D might be TRBD1 (5 bases). The CDR3 is 16 amino acids. Looked up from germline, CDR1 is MDHEN and CDR2 is SYDVKM. Trimming stripped 7 bases from V and 0 bases from J, with 19 bases between. The CDR3 is CASNSAGQQGSYEQYF. As DNA, the CDR3 is TGTGCCAGCAACTCAGCCGGCCAGCAGGGCTCCTACGAGCAGTACTTC.

The gene calls are TRBV9 and TRBJ1-1; 10 bases are a match to TRBD1. The CDR3 loop spans 16 amino acids. Per the germline V gene, CDR1 is SGDLS and CDR2 is YYNGEE. The V and J ends lost 2 bases and 4 bases, in that order; junction bases with no gene match: 8. CDR3: CASSVGTGVGITEAFF. In nucleotides, the CDR3 is TGTGCCAGCAGCGTGGGGACAGGGGTAGGTATCACTGAAGCTTTCTTT.

This clone was observed once. J is TRBJ2-2 and V is TRBV6-1; TRBD2 might be the D (6 bases). The length of the CDR3 is 14 residues. V dropped 4 bases and J dropped 5 bases, with 11 bases sitting between them. Germline V CDR1 and CDR2: MNHNS, SASEGT. CDR3 region: CASSGGVPTGELFF. As DNA, the CDR3 is TGTGCCAGCAGTGGGGGGGTCCCAACCGGGGAGCTGTTTTTT.